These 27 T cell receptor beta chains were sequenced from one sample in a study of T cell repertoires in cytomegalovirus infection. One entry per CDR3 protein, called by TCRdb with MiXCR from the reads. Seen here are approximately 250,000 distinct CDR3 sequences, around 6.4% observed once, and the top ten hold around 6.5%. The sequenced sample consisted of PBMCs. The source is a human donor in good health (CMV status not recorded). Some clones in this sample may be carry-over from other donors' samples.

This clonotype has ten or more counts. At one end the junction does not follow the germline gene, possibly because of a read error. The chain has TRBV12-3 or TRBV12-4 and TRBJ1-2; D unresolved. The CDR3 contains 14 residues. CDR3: CASSRSAISPPYAF. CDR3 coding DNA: TGTGCCAGCAGCCGATCGGCGATATCCCCCCCTTATGCCTTC.

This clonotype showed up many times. The CDR3 is CASSPRTVTGELFF. CDR3 coding DNA: TGTGCCAGCAGCCCAAGGACGGTCACCGGGGAGCTGTTTTTT. The V gene is TRBV7-2, the J gene TRBJ2-2, with D uncertain. The germline V and J ends were trimmed by 5 bases and 4 bases, with 11 bases remaining between them. The CDR3 is 14 residues long. Germline-derived CDR1 and CDR2 are SGHTA and FQGNSA.

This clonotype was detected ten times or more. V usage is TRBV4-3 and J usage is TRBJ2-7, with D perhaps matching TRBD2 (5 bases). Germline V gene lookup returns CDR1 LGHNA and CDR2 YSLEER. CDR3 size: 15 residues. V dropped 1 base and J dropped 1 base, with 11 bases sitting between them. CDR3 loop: CASSQAREPSYEQYF. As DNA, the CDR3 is TGCGCCAGCAGCCAAGCCCGGGAACCATCCTACGAGCAGTACTTC.

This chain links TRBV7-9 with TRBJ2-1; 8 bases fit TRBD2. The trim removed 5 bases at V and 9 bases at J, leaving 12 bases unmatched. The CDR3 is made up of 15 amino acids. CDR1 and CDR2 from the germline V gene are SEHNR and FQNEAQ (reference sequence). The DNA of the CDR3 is TGTGCCAGCAGCCCCGCTGCAGCGGGGGTGGGTGAGCAGTTCTTC. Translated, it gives CASSPAAAGVGEQFF.

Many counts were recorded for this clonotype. The CDR3 DNA sequence: TGCGCCAGCAGCCAAGCTTACAATGAGCAGTTCTTC. Encoded protein: CASSQAYNEQFF. The rearrangement joins TRBV4-1 to TRBJ2-1; no clear D. CDR3 length equals 12 residues. Germline V lookup: CDR1 MGHRA, CDR2 YSYEKL. The V end was cut by 1 base, the J end by 4 bases, with 2 bases between.

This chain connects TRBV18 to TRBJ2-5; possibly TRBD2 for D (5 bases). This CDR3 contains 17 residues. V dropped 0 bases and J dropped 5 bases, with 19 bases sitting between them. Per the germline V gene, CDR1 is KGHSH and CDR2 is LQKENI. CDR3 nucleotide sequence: TGTGCCAGCTCACCACCAAGGTTCGGCAGCGGCTACGAGACCCAGTACTTC. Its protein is CASSPPRFGSGYETQYF.

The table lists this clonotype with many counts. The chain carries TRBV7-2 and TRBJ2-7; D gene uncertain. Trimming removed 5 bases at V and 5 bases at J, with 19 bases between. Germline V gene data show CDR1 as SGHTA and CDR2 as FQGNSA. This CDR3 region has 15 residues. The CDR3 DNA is TGTGCCAGCAGCCCAGAAACGGGCCCCTGGGACGAGCAGTACTTC. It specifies CASSPETGPWDEQYF. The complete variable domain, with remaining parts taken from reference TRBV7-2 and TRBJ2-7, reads GAGVSQSPSNKVTEKGKDVELRCDPISGHTALYWYRQSLGQGLEFLIYFQGNSAPDKSGLPSDRFSAERTGGSVSTLTIQRTQQEDSAVYLCASSPETGPWDEQYFGPGTRLTVT.

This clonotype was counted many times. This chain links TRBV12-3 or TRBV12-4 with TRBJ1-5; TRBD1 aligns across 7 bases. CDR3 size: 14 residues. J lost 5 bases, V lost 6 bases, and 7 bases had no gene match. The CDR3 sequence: CASRTRDSHQPQHF. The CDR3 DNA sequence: TGTGCCAGCAGAACCCGGGACAGCCATCAGCCCCAGCATTTT.

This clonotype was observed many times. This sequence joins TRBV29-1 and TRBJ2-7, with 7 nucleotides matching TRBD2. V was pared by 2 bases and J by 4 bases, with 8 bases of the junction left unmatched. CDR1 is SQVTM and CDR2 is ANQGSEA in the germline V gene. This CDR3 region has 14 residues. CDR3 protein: CSVEFPGGKYEQYF. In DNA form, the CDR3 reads TGCAGCGTTGAATTTCCCGGGGGGAAGTACGAGCAGTACTTC.

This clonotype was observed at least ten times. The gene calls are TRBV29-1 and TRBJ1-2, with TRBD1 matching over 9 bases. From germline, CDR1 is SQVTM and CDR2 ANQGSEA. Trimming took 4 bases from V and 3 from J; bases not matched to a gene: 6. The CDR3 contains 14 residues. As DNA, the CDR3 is TGCAGCGTTGGCCCGGACAGGGGAGACTATGGCTACACCTTC. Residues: CSVGPDRGDYGYTF.

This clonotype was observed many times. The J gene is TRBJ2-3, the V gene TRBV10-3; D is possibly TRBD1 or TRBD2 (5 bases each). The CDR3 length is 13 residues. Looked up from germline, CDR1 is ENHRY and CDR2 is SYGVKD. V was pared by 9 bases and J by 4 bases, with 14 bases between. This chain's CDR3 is CAIGGGESDTQYF. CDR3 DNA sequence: TGTGCCATTGGGGGTGGGGAATCAGATACGCAGTATTTT.

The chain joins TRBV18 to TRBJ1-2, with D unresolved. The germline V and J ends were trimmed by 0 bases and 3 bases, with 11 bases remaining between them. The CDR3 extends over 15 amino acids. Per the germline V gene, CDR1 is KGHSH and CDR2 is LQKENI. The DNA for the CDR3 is TGTGCCAGCTCACCACCGCCCGGTACGGACTATGGCTACACCTTC. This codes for CASSPPPGTDYGYTF. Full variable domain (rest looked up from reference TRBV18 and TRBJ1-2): NAGVMQNPRHLVRRRGQEARLRCSPMKGHSHVYWYRQLPEEGLKFMVYLQKENIIDESGMPKERFSAEFPKEGPSILRIQQVVRGDSAAYFCASSPPPGTDYGYTFGSGTRLTVV.

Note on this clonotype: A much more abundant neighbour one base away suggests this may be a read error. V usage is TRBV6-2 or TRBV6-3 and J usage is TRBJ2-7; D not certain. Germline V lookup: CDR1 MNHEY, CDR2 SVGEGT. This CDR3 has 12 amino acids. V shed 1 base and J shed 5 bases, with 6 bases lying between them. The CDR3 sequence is CASSYLRNEQYF. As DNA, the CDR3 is TGTGCCAGCAGTTACTTGAGAAACGAGCAGTACTTC.

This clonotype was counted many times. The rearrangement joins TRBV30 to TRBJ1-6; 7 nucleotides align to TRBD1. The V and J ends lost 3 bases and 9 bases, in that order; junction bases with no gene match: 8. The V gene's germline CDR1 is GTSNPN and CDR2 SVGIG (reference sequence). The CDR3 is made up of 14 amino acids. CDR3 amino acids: CAWRGGQTGSPLHF. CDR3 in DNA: TGTGCCTGGAGGGGGGGACAGACCGGTTCACCCCTCCACTTT.

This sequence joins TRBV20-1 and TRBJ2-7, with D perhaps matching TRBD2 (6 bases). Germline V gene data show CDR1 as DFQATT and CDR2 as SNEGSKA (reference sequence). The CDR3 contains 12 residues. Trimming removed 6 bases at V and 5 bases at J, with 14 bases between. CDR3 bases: TGCAGTGCCGAGGTGAAGCGGGACGAGCAGTACTTC. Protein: CSAEVKRDEQYF.

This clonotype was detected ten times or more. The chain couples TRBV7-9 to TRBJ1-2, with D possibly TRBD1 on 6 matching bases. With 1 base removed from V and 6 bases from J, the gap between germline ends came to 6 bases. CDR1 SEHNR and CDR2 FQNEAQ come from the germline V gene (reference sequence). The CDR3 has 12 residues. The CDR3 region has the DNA TGTGCCAGCAGCTTAGACAGGGATGGCTACACCTTC. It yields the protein CASSLDRDGYTF.

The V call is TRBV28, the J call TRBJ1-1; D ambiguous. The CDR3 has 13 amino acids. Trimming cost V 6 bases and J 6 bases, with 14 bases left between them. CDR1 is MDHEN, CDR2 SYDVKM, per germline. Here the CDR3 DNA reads TGTGCCAGCAGACCCCCCCCTCCAGCTGAAGCTTTCTTT. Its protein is CASRPPPPAEAFF.

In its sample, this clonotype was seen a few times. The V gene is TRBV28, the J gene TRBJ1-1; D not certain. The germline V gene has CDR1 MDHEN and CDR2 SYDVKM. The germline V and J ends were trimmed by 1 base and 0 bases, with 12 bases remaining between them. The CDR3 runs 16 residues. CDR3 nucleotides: TGTGCCAGCAGTTTATTGGCGGAGACTATGAACACTGAAGCTTTCTTT. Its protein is CASSLLAETMNTEAFF.

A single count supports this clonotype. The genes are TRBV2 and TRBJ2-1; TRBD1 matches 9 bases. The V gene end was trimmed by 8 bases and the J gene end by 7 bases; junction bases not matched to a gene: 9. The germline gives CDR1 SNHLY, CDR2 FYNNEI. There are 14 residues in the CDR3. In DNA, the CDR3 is TGTGCCAGCGCCTTTCAGACAGGGGGAAATGAGCAGTTCTTC. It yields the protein CASAFQTGGNEQFF.

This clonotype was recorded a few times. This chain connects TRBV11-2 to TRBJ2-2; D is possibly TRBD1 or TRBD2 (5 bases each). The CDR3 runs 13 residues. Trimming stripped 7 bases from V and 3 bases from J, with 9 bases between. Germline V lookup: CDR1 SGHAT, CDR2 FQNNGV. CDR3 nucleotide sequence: TGTGCCAGCACCTGGGGGTACACCGGGGAGCTGTTTTTT. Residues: CASTWGYTGELFF.

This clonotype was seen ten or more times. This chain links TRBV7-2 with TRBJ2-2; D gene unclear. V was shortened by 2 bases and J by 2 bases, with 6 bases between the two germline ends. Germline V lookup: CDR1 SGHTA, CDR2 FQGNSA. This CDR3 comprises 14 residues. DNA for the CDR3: TGTGCCAGCAGCTTACCGATAAACACCGGGGAGCTGTTTTTT. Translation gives CASSLPINTGELFF.

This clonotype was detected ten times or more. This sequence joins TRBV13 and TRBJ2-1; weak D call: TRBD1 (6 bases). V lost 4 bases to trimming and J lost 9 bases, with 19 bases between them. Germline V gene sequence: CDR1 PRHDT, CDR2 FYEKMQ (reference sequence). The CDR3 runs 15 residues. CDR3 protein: CASSYRDIYEGEQFF. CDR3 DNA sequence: TGTGCCAGCAGCTACCGGGACATATACGAGGGTGAGCAGTTCTTC.

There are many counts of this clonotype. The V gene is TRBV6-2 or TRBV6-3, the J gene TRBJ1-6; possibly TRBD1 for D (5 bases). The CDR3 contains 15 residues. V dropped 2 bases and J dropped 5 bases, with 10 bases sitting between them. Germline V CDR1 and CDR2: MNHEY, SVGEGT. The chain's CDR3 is CASSYPGLNNSPLHF. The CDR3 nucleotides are TGTGCCAGCAGTTACCCGGGACTTAATAATTCACCCCTCCACTTT.

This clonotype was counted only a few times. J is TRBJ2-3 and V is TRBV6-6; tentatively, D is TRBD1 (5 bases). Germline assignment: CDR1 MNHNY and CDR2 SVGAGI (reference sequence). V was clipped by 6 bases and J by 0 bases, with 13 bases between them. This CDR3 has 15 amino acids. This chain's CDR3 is CASSLQGLSTDTQYF. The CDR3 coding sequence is TGTGCCAGCAGCCTCCAGGGTTTGAGCACAGATACGCAGTATTTT.

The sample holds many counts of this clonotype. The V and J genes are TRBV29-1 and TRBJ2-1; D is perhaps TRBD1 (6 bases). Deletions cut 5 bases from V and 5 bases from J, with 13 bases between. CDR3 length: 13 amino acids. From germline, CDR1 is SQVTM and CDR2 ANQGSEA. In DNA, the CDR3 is TGCAGCGTTCCCGGACAGACGAACAATGAGCAGTTCTTC. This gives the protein CSVPGQTNNEQFF.

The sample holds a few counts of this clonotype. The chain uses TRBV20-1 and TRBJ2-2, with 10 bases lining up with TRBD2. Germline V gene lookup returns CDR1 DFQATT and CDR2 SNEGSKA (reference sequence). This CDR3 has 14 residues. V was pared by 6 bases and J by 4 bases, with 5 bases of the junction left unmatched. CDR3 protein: CSAPGTSVTGELFF. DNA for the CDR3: TGCAGTGCGCCCGGGACTAGCGTCACCGGGGAGCTGTTTTTT.

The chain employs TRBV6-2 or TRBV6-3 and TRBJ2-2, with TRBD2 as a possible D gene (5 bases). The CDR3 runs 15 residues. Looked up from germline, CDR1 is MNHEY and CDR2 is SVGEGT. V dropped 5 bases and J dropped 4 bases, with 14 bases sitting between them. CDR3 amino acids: CASSTRGGFTGELFF. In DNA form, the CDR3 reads TGTGCCAGCAGTACCCGGGGTGGGTTCACCGGGGAGCTGTTTTTT.